Shown below are 22 T cell receptor beta chains from a single sample sequenced in a study of Graves' ophthalmopathy and Graves' hyperthyroidism. Amplification targeted the TCR beta CDR3 regions, with RNA transcripts as the source material. Amplification began with first-round RT-PCR using HTBI primers, then second-round multiplex PCR was performed. A single record per CDR3 protein comes from TCRdb applying MiXCR to the multiplex PCR reads. The table has over a million distinct CDR3 sequences, roughly two fifths seen once. The sequenced material came from peripheral blood or thyroid tissue (not recorded which). The source of these receptors is an adult man with Graves' hyperthyroidism.

This clonotype was counted at least ten times. This chain uses TRBV7-9 with TRBJ1-3; D possibly corresponds to TRBD1 (6 bases). The CDR3 spans 16 residues. Per germline, CDR1 SEHNR and CDR2 FQNEAQ (reference sequence). V was shortened by 5 bases and J by 1 base, with 15 bases between the two germline ends. Written as DNA, the CDR3 is TGTGCCAGCAGCCTGGACAGCTTGATTTCTGGAAACACCATATATTTT. Translating it yields CASSLDSLISGNTIYF.

This clonotype was observed a few times. The gene calls are TRBV15 and TRBJ1-4; 7 nucleotides agree with TRBD1. V shed 7 bases, J shed 5 bases, and the junction held 4 bases outside the gene matches. The CDR3 length is 13 residues. Germline V gene lookup returns CDR1 LNHNV and CDR2 YYDKDF (reference sequence). This CDR3 is CATNRDRNEKLFF. The CDR3 DNA is TGTGCCACCAACCGGGACAGAAATGAAAAACTGTTTTTT.

This clonotype occurred many times. The rearrangement joins TRBV5-8 to TRBJ1-1; the D is unclear. CDR1 is SGHTS, CDR2 YDEGEE, per germline. The CDR3 is made up of 15 amino acids. Trimming took off 0 bases at V and 3 bases at J, with 12 bases between the two ends. This chain's CDR3 is CASSLESGSDTEAFF. In DNA form, the CDR3 reads TGTGCCAGCAGCTTGGAATCGGGGTCCGACACTGAAGCTTTCTTT.

This clonotype was detected many times. V is TRBV20-1 and J is TRBJ1-1; D is undetermined. Deletions cut 0 bases from V and 7 bases from J, with 15 bases between. From germline, CDR1 is DFQATT and CDR2 SNEGSKA (reference sequence). The CDR3 consists of 14 residues. CDR3 amino acids: CSARDHSGSREAFF. The CDR3, as DNA: TGCAGTGCTAGAGATCATTCGGGGTCGCGTGAAGCTTTCTTT.

This clonotype was seen ten or more times. The chain is built from TRBV20-1 and TRBJ2-6; the D call may be TRBD1 or TRBD2 (5 bases each). Germline V gives CDR1 DFQATT, CDR2 SNEGSKA (reference sequence). This CDR3 region has 18 residues. V dropped 3 bases and J dropped 0 bases, with 18 bases sitting between them. CDR3 loop: CSARPLGGTISGANVLTF. The CDR3 region has the DNA TGCAGTGCTAGGCCCCTTGGGGGAACAATCTCTGGGGCCAACGTCCTGACTTTC.

With regard to this clonotype: This may be a read error: a much more frequent sequence differs by one nucleotide. The CDR3 end shows no conserved phenylalanine or tryptophan, and so a read error is likely. The rearrangement uses TRBV7-2 and TRBJ1-5; D not certain. The V and J ends lost 5 bases and 7 bases respectively, with 12 bases between them. The CDR3 is made up of 13 amino acids. In germline, CDR1 is SGHTA, CDR2 FQGNSA. Here the CDR3 DNA reads TGTGCCAGCAGCCTCTGGGATGGGCAGCCCCAGCATCTT. It encodes CASSLWDGQPQHL.

This clonotype has just a few counts. This chain uses TRBV4-3 with TRBJ2-2; the D gene is possibly TRBD2 (5 bases). This CDR3 is 14 amino acids long. V was cut by 3 bases and J by 9 bases, with 14 bases left in between. Germline loops: CDR1 LGHNA, CDR2 YSLEER. CDR3 loop: CASSHPTTSRELFF. In DNA form, the CDR3 reads TGCGCCAGCAGCCACCCGACTACTTCCAGGGAGCTGTTTTTT.

As DNA, the CDR3 is TGCGCCAGCAGCCCCCAAGCGGGGTCCTACGAGCAGTACTTC. This codes for CASSPQAGSYEQYF. The rearrangement links TRBV5-1 to TRBJ2-7; 7 nucleotides align to TRBD2. The junction had 5 bases not matched to a gene; V was cut back by 4 bases and J by 1 base. This CDR3 comprises 14 residues. The germline V gene encodes CDR1 SGHRS and CDR2 YFSETQ.

This clonotype was counted only a few times. A read error may explain this, as a much larger clone is one base away. J is TRBJ1-4 and V is TRBV5-1; no clear D gene. This CDR3 comprises 15 residues. Trimming stripped 0 bases from V and 0 bases from J, with 6 bases between. Germline CDR1 SGHRS, CDR2 YFSETQ. The CDR3: CASSLEGPTNEKLFF. CDR3 in DNA: TGCGCCAGCAGCTTGGAAGGGCCAACTAATGAAAAACTGTTTTTT.

In this sample, this clonotype turned up many times. The V call is TRBV2, the J call TRBJ1-4; unclear D gene. V gave up 9 bases and J gave up 6 bases, with 11 bases separating them. The CDR3 has 12 residues. Germline loops: CDR1 SNHLY, CDR2 FYNNEI. The CDR3 here is CARTGSDEKLFF. As DNA, the CDR3 is TGTGCCAGGACGGGATCCGATGAAAAACTGTTTTTT.

The table lists this clonotype with many counts. This rearrangement joins TRBV9 to TRBJ2-6; D is perhaps TRBD2 (5 bases). Germline assignment: CDR1 SGDLS and CDR2 YYNGEE. The CDR3 sequence is 17 residues long. The ends were cut back, 4 bases at V and 0 bases at J, with 14 bases in the middle. In DNA form, the CDR3 reads TGTGCCAGCAGCCCCCAGGACTGGGCCTCTGGGGCCAACGTCCTGACTTTC. Residues: CASSPQDWASGANVLTF.

This chain joins TRBV20-1 and TRBJ2-2; the match to TRBD2 covers 12 bases. With 3 bases clipped from V and 13 bases from J, the junction kept 0 bases outside the gene matches. Germline V lookup: CDR1 DFQATT, CDR2 SNEGSKA (reference sequence). The CDR3 has 11 residues. CDR3 sequence: CSARGLAGLFF. In nucleotides, the CDR3 is TGCAGTGCTAGGGGACTAGCGGGGCTGTTTTTT.

The chain has TRBV25-1 and TRBJ2-2, with no clear D. The CDR3 has 16 residues. The V end was cut by 5 bases, the J end by 6 bases, with 19 bases between. Germline lookup yields CDR1 MGHDK and CDR2 SYGVNS. The CDR3 region has the DNA TGTGCCAGCAGTTTGCGACCGGGCATCGGGCCCGGGGAGCTGTTTTTT. This encodes CASSLRPGIGPGELFF. The complete variable domain, with remaining parts taken from reference TRBV25-1 and TRBJ2-2, reads EADIYQTPRYLVIGTGKKITLECSQTMGHDKMYWYQQDPGMELHLIHYSYGVNSTEKGDLSSESTVSRIRTEHFPLTLESARPSHTSQYLCASSLRPGIGPGELFFGEGSRLTVL.

The chain joins TRBV7-9 to TRBJ2-5; the match to TRBD1 covers 9 bases. The V and J ends lost 4 bases and 5 bases, in that order; junction bases with no gene match: 8. Looked up from germline, CDR1 is SEHNR and CDR2 is FQNEAQ (reference sequence). CDR3 length: 15 residues. The CDR3 nucleotides read TGTGCCAGCAGCTCCGGACAGGGGCTGGGGGAGACCCAGTACTTC. This gives the protein CASSSGQGLGETQYF.

This clonotype was counted a few times. This chain links TRBV20-1 with TRBJ2-3; D is perhaps TRBD2 (6 bases). This CDR3 has 17 residues. The germline V and J ends were trimmed by 0 bases and 0 bases, with 16 bases remaining between them. Germline values: CDR1 DFQATT, CDR2 SNEGSKA (reference sequence). Here the CDR3 DNA reads TGCAGTGCTAGAGATCCTTTAGCGGAGAGGAGCACAGATACGCAGTATTTT. Its translation: CSARDPLAERSTDTQYF.

This rearrangement joins TRBV10-2 to TRBJ1-1; D may be TRBD1 (5 bases). Per germline, CDR1 WSHSY and CDR2 SAAADI. This CDR3 is 12 amino acids long. Here the CDR3 reads CTEDTTYTEAFF. CDR3 coding DNA: TGCACCGAGGACACTACCTACACTGAAGCTTTCTTT.

This clonotype was counted at least ten times. The chain links TRBV12-3 or TRBV12-4 to TRBJ2-5; no firm D call. The CDR3 runs 12 residues. V gave up 5 bases and J gave up 2 bases, with 6 bases separating them. The CDR3 protein is CASSRNQETQYF. The CDR3 DNA reads TGTGCCAGCAGTCGGAATCAAGAGACCCAGTACTTC.

The chain combines TRBV6-4 with TRBJ2-6; D is tentatively TRBD1 or TRBD2 (5 bases each). This CDR3 is built from 17 residues. The germline gives CDR1 MRHNA, CDR2 SNTAGT. Trimming pared 7 bases from V and 4 bases from J, leaving 20 bases between. The CDR3 reads CASTPIPSGTGANVLTF. In DNA, the CDR3 is TGTGCCAGCACACCGATACCGTCAGGGACCGGGGCCAACGTCCTGACTTTC.

This clonotype was observed at least ten times. The rearrangement links TRBV9 to TRBJ2-2, with D perhaps matching TRBD1 (6 bases). Germline V gene data show CDR1 as SGDLS and CDR2 as YYNGEE. The V end was cut by 0 bases, the J end by 6 bases, with 12 bases between. The CDR3 consists of 15 residues. The CDR3 DNA is TGTGCCAGCAGCGTAGAGGTGAAGGGGGCCGGGGAGCTGTTTTTT. Amino acids: CASSVEVKGAGELFF.

This clonotype came up many times. The V and J genes are TRBV7-2 and TRBJ1-4; D gene unclear. This CDR3 spans 15 amino acids. Between the trimmed V and J ends, which lost 5 bases and 8 bases, there was a span of 18 bases. The germline gives CDR1 SGHTA, CDR2 FQGNSA. The CDR3 DNA is TGTGCCAGCAGCGCGTCCATGGGGAGCGCGGAAAAACTGTTTTTT. It is translated as CASSASMGSAEKLFF.

The chain employs TRBV3-1 and TRBJ2-7; 10 bases align to TRBD2. The CDR3 consists of 15 residues. Germline CDR1 reads LGHDT; CDR2 reads YNNKEL (reference sequence). The V and J ends lost 1 base and 3 bases, in that order; junction bases with no gene match: 3. Here the CDR3 reads CASSQVVAGGYEQYF. In DNA form, the CDR3 reads TGTGCCAGCAGCCAAGTGGTAGCGGGGGGCTACGAGCAGTACTTC.

Notes on this clonotype: This may be a read error, as it is one base from a much larger clone. This chain uses TRBV7-9 with TRBJ2-5, with unresolved D. This CDR3 contains 14 residues. The germline V and J ends were trimmed by 6 bases and 4 bases, with 15 bases remaining between them. CDR1 is SEHNR and CDR2 is FQNEAQ in the germline V gene (reference sequence). CDR3 sequence reads: CASRPLGSIETQYF. Written as DNA, the CDR3 is TGTGCCAGCAGGCCTCTTGGATCGATAGAGACCCAGTACTTC.